This T cell receptor (beta chain) was observed in a study of blood T cell repertoires in COVID-19. Background on the study: Sites across the United States, Italy and Spain contributed samples from acute and convalescent COVID-19. The analysed material was cDNA or gDNA that came from T cells, B-cell-depleted T cells, or PBMCs.

CDR1 is SGHTA, CDR2 FQGNSA, per germline. The CDR3 contains 16 residues. V lost 4 bases to trimming and J lost 6 bases, with 22 bases between them. Some clones are missing from TCRdb's copy, which holds only in-frame ones; the method was immunoSEQ multiplex PCR. In the table there are about 120,000 clones, approximately 84% of which are singletons. Sequenced: peripheral blood. V is TRBV7-2 and J is TRBJ2-7, with D hard to call. This sequence originates from a man in his 70s with active or convalescent COVID-19. CDR3 amino acids: CASSSDESVGRVEQYF. The CDR3 DNA sequence: TGTGCCAGCAGCTCCGACGAGAGCGTAGGCCGCGTCGAGCAGTACTTC.